Each of the 27 T cell receptor beta chains below was sequenced from the same sample in a study of cytomegalovirus exposure and HLA in healthy donors. This PCR relied on a set of 60 Vbeta primers and 13 Jbeta primers. This table comes from immunoSEQ multiplex PCR, and its TCRdb copy is limited to in-frame clones, with some not included. The repertoire holds about 180,000 clones, with 80% as singletons. Sequencing was carried out using PBMCs. The receptors derive from a girl aged 5-17 years in good health and CMV-seropositive.

The genes are TRBV12-5 and TRBJ1-2; D uncertain. The CDR3 length is 13 residues. Germline V gene sequence: CDR1 LGHNT, CDR2 FRNRAP. V lost 6 bases and J lost 4, with 12 bases in between. The CDR3 is CASGSGVGYGYTF. DNA for the CDR3: TGTGCTAGTGGGTCCGGGGTAGGCTATGGCTACACCTTC.

The rearrangement joins TRBV30 to TRBJ1-2; 7 bases are a match to TRBD1. CDR3 size: 10 residues. J was trimmed by 9 bases and V by 7 bases; bases with no gene match: 5. The germline gives CDR1 GTSNPN, CDR2 SVGIG (reference sequence). In DNA form, the CDR3 reads TGTGCCTTTAGACAGGGAAGCTACACCTTC. This codes for CAFRQGSYTF.

The rearrangement uses TRBV29-1 and TRBJ1-1; possibly TRBD1 for D (6 bases). V lost 7 bases to trimming and J lost 3 bases, with 15 bases between them. CDR1 is SQVTM, CDR2 ANQGSEA, per germline. This CDR3 comprises 13 residues. CDR3 nucleotide sequence: TGCAGCGGCGAAATAGGGGGGGACACTGAAGCTTTCTTT. Protein: CSGEIGGDTEAFF.

In its sample, this clone was seen once. This chain links TRBV27 with TRBJ2-3; a possible D gene is TRBD1 (6 bases). The germline V gene has CDR1 MNHEY and CDR2 SMNVEV (reference sequence). This CDR3 region has 15 residues. The germline V and J ends were trimmed by 9 bases and 2 bases, with 18 bases remaining between them. The DNA of the CDR3 is TGTGCCAGTTCTCCCCCAGGGGTGGACACAGATACGCAGTATTTT. Translated, it gives CASSPPGVDTDTQYF.

The chain joins TRBV10-3 to TRBJ1-5, with D perhaps TRBD1 (6 bases). Germline CDR1 is ENHRY and CDR2 is SYGVKD. The length of the CDR3 is 15 residues. Trimming took off 2 bases at V and 6 bases at J, with 14 bases between the two ends. The CDR3: CAISEQTGEGQPQHF. DNA of the CDR3: TGTGCCATCAGTGAGCAGACAGGCGAAGGTCAGCCCCAGCATTTT.

The chain combines TRBV19 with TRBJ1-5, with a possible D match to TRBD1 (5 bases). This CDR3 comprises 19 residues. Per the germline V gene, CDR1 is LNHDA and CDR2 is SQIVND (reference sequence). The V gene lost 7 bases and the J gene lost 2 bases, with 27 bases spanning the gap. CDR3 amino acids: CASIHTMAGWQKGNQPQHF. Written as DNA, the CDR3 is TGTGCCAGTATCCACACGATGGCAGGGTGGCAGAAGGGCAATCAGCCCCAGCATTTT. The variable domain in full, with the rest retrieved from reference TRBV19 and TRBJ1-5, is DGGITQSPKYLFRKEGQNVTLSCEQNLNHDAMYWYRQDPGQGLRLIYYSQIVNDFQKGDIAEGYSVSREKKESFPLTVTSAQKNPTAFYLCASIHTMAGWQKGNQPQHFGDGTRLSIL.

The V and J genes are TRBV7-7 and TRBJ2-1, with 9 nucleotides matching TRBD2. V lost 1 base, J lost 5 bases, and 3 bases stayed unmatched. There are 15 residues in the CDR3. Germline V gene sequence: CDR1 SSHAT, CDR2 FNYEAQ (reference sequence). The CDR3 loop reads CASSLGLAANNEQFF. The DNA for the CDR3 is TGTGCCAGCAGCTTAGGACTAGCGGCAAACAATGAGCAGTTCTTC.

The chain carries TRBV5-1 and TRBJ1-5, with 9 bases lining up with TRBD1. V shed 4 bases, J shed 4 bases, and the junction held 6 bases outside the gene matches. Germline loops: CDR1 SGHRS, CDR2 YFSETQ. The CDR3 is 15 residues long. CDR3 nucleotide sequence: TGCGCCAGCAGCCTACAGGGGGCGGGAAATCAGCCCCAGCATTTT. Its protein is CASSLQGAGNQPQHF.

As DNA, the CDR3 is TGCGCCAGCAGCTACGGACTCGGCACAGATACGCAGTATTTT. Translated: CASSYGLGTDTQYF. The gene calls are TRBV5-1 and TRBJ2-3; a weak D match, TRBD2 (5 bases). Per the germline V gene, CDR1 is SGHRS and CDR2 is YFSETQ. The CDR3 covers 14 residues. The V gene lost 3 bases and the J gene lost 1 base, with 9 bases spanning the gap.

In this sample, this clone turned up a few times. J is TRBJ1-2 and V is TRBV5-6; 9 bases match TRBD1. After removal of 4 bases from V and 4 bases from J, the junction contained 5 bases not matched to a gene. Germline-derived CDR1 and CDR2 are SGHDT and YYEEEE. The CDR3 has 14 residues. CDR3 sequence (DNA): TGTGCCAGCAGCGGAATGACAGGGGGCTATGGCTACACCTTC. Amino acids: CASSGMTGGYGYTF.

The V gene is TRBV27, the J gene TRBJ1-1; the D gene is possibly TRBD1 (5 bases). The CDR3 extends over 16 amino acids. Trimming pared 0 bases from V and 1 base from J, leaving 12 bases between. Germline V gene lookup returns CDR1 MNHEY and CDR2 SMNVEV (reference sequence). Here the CDR3 reads CASSLSGEARNTEAFF. The CDR3 DNA sequence: TGTGCCAGCAGTTTATCGGGGGAGGCTCGGAACACTGAAGCTTTCTTT.

J is TRBJ2-3 and V is TRBV27; D unresolved. Germline assignment: CDR1 MNHEY and CDR2 SMNVEV (reference sequence). V lost 4 bases and J lost 2, with 4 bases in between. The CDR3 extends over 12 amino acids. CDR3 DNA sequence: TGTGCCAGCAGTTCCTACACAGATACGCAGTATTTT. It translates to CASSSYTDTQYF.

This chain links TRBV15 with TRBJ2-3; TRBD2 matches 7 bases. Germline CDR1 LNHNV, CDR2 YYDKDF (reference sequence). The J segment lost 7 bases and the V segment lost 3 bases, leaving 13 bases of the junction unmatched. CDR3 length equals 16 residues. This CDR3 is CATSSPMGTMRNTQYF. The CDR3 bases are TGTGCCACCAGCAGCCCGATGGGGACTATGAGGAATACGCAGTATTTT. Full variable domain (outside the CDR3, taken from reference TRBV15 and TRBJ2-3): DAMVIQNPRYQVTQFGKPVTLSCSQTLNHNVMYWYQQKSSQAPKLLFHYYDKDFNNEADTPDNFQSRRPNTSFCFLDIRSPGLGDTAMYLCATSSPMGTMRNTQYFGPGTRLTVL.

The chain has TRBV27 and TRBJ2-1, with 10 bases aligning to TRBD2. The CDR3 has 13 amino acids. Germline V gives CDR1 MNHEY, CDR2 SMNVEV (reference sequence). The CDR3 loop reads CAARASGGNEQFF. CDR3 nucleotide sequence: TGTGCAGCAAGGGCTAGCGGGGGAAATGAGCAGTTCTTC.

This clone was seen only a few times. The genes are TRBV11-3 and TRBJ2-1; D ambiguous. CDR1 is SGHNT and CDR2 is YENEEA in the germline V gene. Trimming removed 1 base at V and 3 bases at J, with 7 bases between. The CDR3 sequence is 14 residues long. In nucleotides, the CDR3 is TGTGCCAGCAGCTTAGGGGCCATCTACAATGAGCAGTTCTTC. It specifies CASSLGAIYNEQFF.

The chain has TRBV19 and TRBJ2-1, with 7 nucleotides matching TRBD2. The CDR3 has 14 residues. CDR1 and CDR2 from the germline V gene are LNHDA and SQIVND (reference sequence). Trimming removed 3 bases from V and 7 bases from J; junction bases left unmatched: 6. This chain's CDR3 is CASSIGGRSNEQFF. CDR3 in DNA: TGTGCCAGTAGTATTGGCGGGAGATCGAATGAGCAGTTCTTC.

The chain joins TRBV19 to TRBJ2-3; 11 nucleotides match TRBD1. The V gene's germline CDR1 is LNHDA and CDR2 SQIVND (reference sequence). The length of the CDR3 is 18 residues. Trimming at V came to 8 bases and at J to 2 bases, leaving 15 bases not matched to a gene. CDR3 coding DNA: TGTGCCAGTGCCAAACAGGGGGGACAGGGGGTAAACACAGATACGCAGTATTTT. Translated: CASAKQGGQGVNTDTQYF. The full variable domain, its missing parts supplied by reference TRBV19 and TRBJ2-3, is DGGITQSPKYLFRKEGQNVTLSCEQNLNHDAMYWYRQDPGQGLRLIYYSQIVNDFQKGDIAEGYSVSREKKESFPLTVTSAQKNPTAFYLCASAKQGGQGVNTDTQYFGPGTRLTVL.

The chain employs TRBV19 and TRBJ1-2; 10 bases align to TRBD1. The CDR3 consists of 15 residues. V lost 5 bases, J lost 3 bases, and 6 bases stayed unmatched. Germline V gene lookup returns CDR1 LNHDA and CDR2 SQIVND (reference sequence). CDR3 residues: CASSPWDRGYYGYTF. The CDR3, as DNA: TGTGCCAGTAGTCCCTGGGACAGGGGATACTATGGCTACACCTTC.

V gene TRBV6-5 combines with J gene TRBJ1-2, with D unclear. The CDR3 contains 14 residues. In germline, CDR1 is MNHEY, CDR2 SVGAGI. The V end was cut by 3 bases, the J end by 4 bases, with 12 bases between. CDR3 protein: CASSYSGGRYGYTF. As DNA, the CDR3 is TGTGCCAGCAGTTATAGTGGAGGGCGCTATGGCTACACCTTC.

The CDR3 reads CASSWTVSYNEQFF. The CDR3 DNA follows: TGTGCCAGCAGTTGGACAGTTTCCTACAATGAGCAGTTCTTC. The chain couples TRBV27 to TRBJ2-1, with a tentative D call TRBD1 (6 bases). There are 14 residues in the CDR3. Trimming stripped 4 bases from V and 1 base from J, with 8 bases between. In germline, CDR1 is MNHEY, CDR2 SMNVEV (reference sequence).

The chain combines TRBV9 with TRBJ1-2, with D perhaps TRBD1 (6 bases). The CDR3 has 15 amino acids. The V and J ends lost 4 bases and 1 base respectively, with 14 bases between them. The germline gives CDR1 SGDLS, CDR2 YYNGEE. Written as DNA, the CDR3 is TGTGCCAGCAGCCTAGAGGGAGGGGGTAACTATGGCTACACCTTC. It yields the protein CASSLEGGGNYGYTF.

V and J are TRBV6-5 and TRBJ1-3, with 7 nucleotides matching TRBD1. This CDR3 is built from 15 residues. V lost 4 bases to trimming and J lost 0 bases; unmatched junction nucleotides: 3. Germline CDR1 is MNHEY and CDR2 is SVGAGI. Here the CDR3 reads CASSLGGLSGNTIYF. The CDR3 coding sequence is TGTGCCAGCAGTTTAGGGGGCCTCTCTGGAAACACCATATATTTT.

The rearrangement joins TRBV19 to TRBJ1-1; TRBD1 agrees at 8 bases. The germline V gene has CDR1 LNHDA and CDR2 SQIVND (reference sequence). The trim removed 6 bases at V and 7 bases at J, leaving 7 bases unmatched. This CDR3 is built from 13 residues. The CDR3 DNA sequence: TGTGCCAGTAGAACGCAGGGGGCAGGTGAAGCTTTCTTT. It codes for CASRTQGAGEAFF. The full variable domain, with the rest looked up from reference TRBV19 and TRBJ1-1, is DGGITQSPKYLFRKEGQNVTLSCEQNLNHDAMYWYRQDPGQGLRLIYYSQIVNDFQKGDIAEGYSVSREKKESFPLTVTSAQKNPTAFYLCASRTQGAGEAFFGQGTRLTVV.

For the CDR3, the DNA is TGTGCCAGCAGCTTAGGCCCTCGGGAGACCCAGTACTTC. As protein: CASSLGPRETQYF. The V and J genes are TRBV11-1 and TRBJ2-5; D uncertain. Germline lookup yields CDR1 SGHAT and CDR2 FQDESV (reference sequence). V was pared by 1 base and J by 5 bases, with 8 bases between. This CDR3 is built from 13 residues.

The chain combines TRBV30 with TRBJ2-7; 9 bases align to TRBD2. This CDR3 is 14 amino acids long. Germline assignment: CDR1 GTSNPN and CDR2 SVGIG (reference sequence). V was clipped by 4 bases and J by 0 bases; unmatched bases: 4. The CDR3 DNA reads TGTGCCTGGAATAGCGGGGGCAGCTCCTACGAGCAGTACTTC. It yields the protein CAWNSGGSSYEQYF.

DNA for the CDR3: TGTGCCAGCCGGGGACAGGGCGATCAGCCCCAGCATTTT. Its protein is CASRGQGDQPQHF. The V gene is TRBV2, the J gene TRBJ1-5; TRBD1 agrees at 9 bases. Germline lookup yields CDR1 SNHLY and CDR2 FYNNEI. Germline trimming cut 8 bases from V and 5 bases from J; bases unmatched to any gene: 4. The CDR3 has 13 residues.

The V call is TRBV19, the J call TRBJ1-5; 11 bases line up with TRBD1. CDR1 LNHDA and CDR2 SQIVND come from the germline V gene (reference sequence). The CDR3 totals 17 residues. Trimming removed 5 bases from V and 5 bases from J; junction bases left unmatched: 11. The CDR3 region has the DNA TGTGCCAGTAGTTGGCCGGGACAGGGGGGGGGATATCAGCCCCAGCATTTT. The encoded protein is CASSWPGQGGGYQPQHF. The whole variable domain, filled in from reference TRBV19 and TRBJ1-5, reads DGGITQSPKYLFRKEGQNVTLSCEQNLNHDAMYWYRQDPGQGLRLIYYSQIVNDFQKGDIAEGYSVSREKKESFPLTVTSAQKNPTAFYLCASSWPGQGGGYQPQHFGDGTRLSIL.